Detailed here is one T cell receptor beta chain. The sample comes from a study of blood T cell repertoires in COVID-19. About the research overall: The cDNA or gDNA used as material had been derived from T cells, B-cell-depleted T cells, or PBMCs.

The CDR3 runs to 14 residues. J gave up 8 bases and V 1 base, and 4 bases lay outside the gene matches. Germline-derived CDR1 and CDR2 are MNHEY and SVGEGT. The data were produced by immunoSEQ multiplex PCR, yet TCRdb's version contains in-frame clones alone and is incomplete. The sample lists hundreds of thousands of clones; 70% to 90% were seen once. The sequencing sample was made of peripheral blood. The clonotype originates from a woman aged 45-60 years who had recovered from COVID-19. The rearrangement uses TRBV6-2 or TRBV6-3 and TRBJ2-4, with TRBD1 matching 8 bases. The CDR3 coding sequence is TGTGCCAGCAGTTACTTACAGGGGGTGGACATTCAGTACTTC. Protein sequence: CASSYLQGVDIQYF.